The sequence of this T cell receptor beta chain was determined in a study of shared T cell receptors in the human thymus. Clones were read by immunoSEQ multiplex PCR, and TCRdb kept only the in-frame ones, dropping some. The table shows hundreds of thousands of clones, with around 89% occurring only once. The CDR3 consists of 12 residues. Germline loops: CDR1 MGHRA, CDR2 YSYEKL. Trimming stripped 4 bases from V and 3 bases from J, with 5 bases between. The sample also formed part of further work on human thymus T cells. This second report adds: Thymic samples were excised during corrective heart operations.

This TCR derives from a boy under two years old with a congenital heart defect. This sequence joins TRBV4-1 and TRBJ2-3, with unresolved D. Sequencing was done on a sample of thymocytes. The CDR3 sequence: CASSPPTDTQYF. The CDR3 DNA reads TGCGCCAGCAGCCCTCCGACAGATACGCAGTATTTT.